This T cell receptor beta chain was retrieved from a study of molecular identifiers for immune sequencing clone quantification. Study-level information: Split five ways in replicates, RNA from around 18,000 or 91,000 naive CD8 cells had four portions sequenced.

The naive CD8 libraries originated from between 20,000 and 1,000,000 sorted cells and drew on 10%, 30% or 50% RNA. The junction had 2 bases not matched to a gene; V was cut back by 5 bases and J by 7 bases. The CDR3 is 12 residues long. From germline, CDR1 is SGHTA and CDR2 FQGNSA. This clonotype was seen many times. TCRdb re-called the PCR reads through MiXCR, storing one row per CDR3 protein. The repertoire holds around 480,000 distinct CDR3 sequences, with roughly 26% as singletons. The source is a human donor in good health. Some libraries in this study had Jurkat cell RNA spiked in. V and J are TRBV7-2 and TRBJ2-1, with 7 bases that match TRBD1. Sequenced material: naive CD8+ T cells from blood, with Jurkat cell RNA spiked in. As for subset: FACS-sorted CD8+CD4-CCR7+CD45RA+ naive T cells. CDR3 region: CASSPTGNEQFF. CDR3 nucleotides: TGTGCCAGCAGCCCGACAGGGAATGAGCAGTTCTTC.